This is a list of T cell receptor beta chains from one sample in a study of cytomegalovirus exposure and HLA in healthy donors. Sequenced by immunoSEQ multiplex PCR; TCRdb stores in-frame clones only, minus some. The sample shows some 93,000 clones, approximately 81% of them seen only once. The sample consisted of PBMCs. These receptors originate from a woman aged 40 to 50 in good health and CMV-seronegative. Both conserved end residues are part of each CDR3. The order of the fields is clone size, V gene, J gene, D gene, CDR3 protein, CDR3 DNA. A D gene is named only where the DNA matches it firmly. Clone size is stated in some rows and not others, as once, few, many or a class when expanded.

clone_size: few
v_call: TRBV4-1
j_call: TRBJ1-1
d_call: TRBD1
cdr3_aa: CASSQDEQGAEAFF
cdr3_nt: TGCGCCAGCAGCCAAGATGAACAGGGGGCTGAAGCTTTCTTT

clone_size: NA
v_call: TRBV7-6
j_call: TRBJ2-5
d_call: TRBD2
cdr3_aa: CASSSTSGISETQYF
cdr3_nt: TGTGCCAGCAGCTCCACGAGCGGGATCTCCGAGACCCAGTACTTC

clone_size: NA
v_call: TRBV7-2
j_call: TRBJ1-4
d_call: TRBD1
cdr3_aa: CASSPRTGRHEKLFF
cdr3_nt: TGTGCCAGCAGCCCACGGACAGGGAGGCACGAAAAACTGTTTTTT

clone_size: NA
v_call: TRBV5-4
j_call: TRBJ1-6
d_call: TRBD1
cdr3_aa: CASSPDPGGVSPLHF
cdr3_nt: TGTGCCAGCAGCCCGGACCCAGGGGGAGTATCACCCCTCCACTTT

clone_size: NA
v_call: TRBV5-1
j_call: TRBJ2-3
d_call: NA
cdr3_aa: CASSFGVSTDTQYF
cdr3_nt: TGCGCCAGCAGCTTCGGGGTCAGCACAGATACGCAGTATTTT

clone_size: NA
v_call: TRBV5-1
j_call: TRBJ1-5
d_call: NA
cdr3_aa: CASSPSGQGVGNQPQHF
cdr3_nt: TGCGCCAGCAGCCCGTCGGGTCAGGGTGTCGGCAATCAGCCCCAGCATTTT

clone_size: NA
v_call: TRBV28
j_call: TRBJ2-1
d_call: NA
cdr3_aa: CASSSPGLRNEQFF
cdr3_nt: TGTGCCAGCAGTTCTCCGGGTCTACGGAATGAGCAGTTCTTC

clone_size: NA
v_call: TRBV5-6
j_call: TRBJ1-5
d_call: TRBD1
cdr3_aa: CASSLARQGDNQPQHF
cdr3_nt: TGTGCCAGCAGCTTGGCCCGGCAGGGGGACAATCAGCCCCAGCATTTT

clone_size: NA
v_call: TRBV14
j_call: TRBJ2-7
d_call: NA
cdr3_aa: CASSQEWGGTHEQYF
cdr3_nt: TGTGCCAGCAGCCAAGAATGGGGCGGGACCCACGAGCAGTACTTC

clone_size: NA
v_call: TRBV7-2
j_call: TRBJ1-5
d_call: NA
cdr3_aa: CASSLDRGLSNQPQHF
cdr3_nt: TGTGCCAGCAGCTTAGACCGGGGGTTGAGCAATCAGCCCCAGCATTTT

clone_size: NA
v_call: TRBV2
j_call: TRBJ2-7
d_call: TRBD2
cdr3_aa: CASSEWGGEQYF
cdr3_nt: TGTGCCAGCAGTGAGTGGGGGGGGGAGCAGTACTTC

clone_size: NA
v_call: TRBV30
j_call: TRBJ1-1
d_call: NA
cdr3_aa: CAWSLPSQISGFPTEAFF
cdr3_nt: TGTGCCTGGAGTCTACCCTCACAAATATCAGGGTTCCCAACTGAAGCTTTCTTT

clone_size: NA
v_call: TRBV6-6
j_call: TRBJ1-3
d_call: TRBD1
cdr3_aa: CASSDGQGRNTIYF
cdr3_nt: TGTGCCAGCAGTGACGGACAGGGAAGAAACACCATATATTTT

clone_size: NA
v_call: TRBV29-1
j_call: TRBJ2-1
d_call: TRBD2
cdr3_aa: CSGSLAGEVNEQFF
cdr3_nt: TGCAGCGGCTCACTAGCGGGAGAGGTTAATGAGCAGTTCTTC

clone_size: NA
v_call: TRBV5-6
j_call: TRBJ2-3
d_call: TRBD2
cdr3_aa: CASSPSWSGSYTQYF
cdr3_nt: TGTGCCAGCAGCCCATCGTGGAGCGGGAGCTATACGCAGTATTTT

clone_size: NA
v_call: TRBV5-1
j_call: TRBJ2-1
d_call: NA
cdr3_aa: CASSPEAGPGSYNEQFF
cdr3_nt: TGCGCCAGCAGCCCGGAGGCGGGACCAGGCTCCTACAATGAGCAGTTCTTC

clone_size: NA
v_call: TRBV5-1
j_call: TRBJ1-1
d_call: NA
cdr3_aa: CASSLGQKPLLYTEAFF
cdr3_nt: TGCGCCAGCAGCTTAGGACAGAAACCCCTACTATACACTGAAGCTTTCTTT

clone_size: NA
v_call: TRBV5-1
j_call: TRBJ2-5
d_call: TRBD2
cdr3_aa: CASSEASGLTKGTQYF
cdr3_nt: TGCGCCAGCAGCGAGGCATCGGGACTAACCAAAGGGACCCAGTACTTC

clone_size: NA
v_call: TRBV11-2
j_call: TRBJ1-1
d_call: TRBD1
cdr3_aa: CASSQRQGLGTEAFF
cdr3_nt: TGTGCCAGCAGCCAGAGACAGGGATTAGGCACTGAAGCTTTCTTT

clone_size: once
v_call: TRBV27
j_call: TRBJ1-2
d_call: NA
cdr3_aa: CASRKQEGYGYTF
cdr3_nt: TGTGCCAGCAGGAAACAGGAAGGCTATGGCTACACCTTC

clone_size: once
v_call: TRBV5-6
j_call: TRBJ2-2
d_call: TRBD2
cdr3_aa: CASSPTGLVGTWELFF
cdr3_nt: TGTGCCAGCAGCCCCACGGGACTAGTCGGGACCTGGGAGCTGTTTTTT

clone_size: NA
v_call: TRBV5-1
j_call: TRBJ1-6
d_call: TRBD1
cdr3_aa: CASSLVRQGDSPLHF
cdr3_nt: TGCGCCAGCAGCTTGGTGCGGCAGGGGGACTCACCCCTCCACTTT

clone_size: NA
v_call: TRBV27
j_call: TRBJ2-1
d_call: TRBD2
cdr3_aa: CASSLLGLAGFSYNEQFF
cdr3_nt: TGTGCCAGCAGTTTATTAGGGCTAGCGGGGTTCTCCTACAATGAGCAGTTCTTC

clone_size: NA
v_call: TRBV5-1
j_call: TRBJ2-1
d_call: NA
cdr3_aa: CASFVAGYNEQFF
cdr3_nt: TGCGCCAGCTTCGTCGCAGGATACAATGAGCAGTTCTTC

clone_size: NA
v_call: TRBV2
j_call: TRBJ2-3
d_call: TRBD2
cdr3_aa: CASMGTSGVPDTQYF
cdr3_nt: TGTGCCAGCATGGGGACTAGCGGGGTGCCAGATACGCAGTATTTT

clone_size: few
v_call: TRBV29-1
j_call: TRBJ1-1
d_call: NA
cdr3_aa: CSCSRGNTEAFF
cdr3_nt: TGCAGTTGTTCTAGGGGGAACACTGAAGCTTTCTTT

clone_size: NA
v_call: TRBV7-9
j_call: TRBJ2-7
d_call: TRBD1
cdr3_aa: CASSLVQGVAYEQYF
cdr3_nt: TGTGCCAGCAGCTTAGTCCAGGGGGTGGCCTACGAGCAGTACTTC

clone_size: NA
v_call: TRBV10-3
j_call: TRBJ2-3
d_call: TRBD2
cdr3_aa: CAISSSGRDGTDTQYF
cdr3_nt: TGTGCCATCAGTAGTAGCGGGAGGGATGGGACAGATACGCAGTATTTT

clone_size: NA
v_call: TRBV27
j_call: TRBJ1-2
d_call: NA
cdr3_aa: CASSCPGCYGYTF
cdr3_nt: TGTGCCAGCAGTTGTCCAGGGTGCTATGGCTACACCTTC

clone_size: NA
v_call: TRBV20-1
j_call: TRBJ1-1
d_call: NA
cdr3_aa: CSAPRGGEAFF
cdr3_nt: TGCAGTGCTCCCCGGGGGGGGGAAGCTTTCTTT

clone_size: NA
v_call: TRBV7-9
j_call: TRBJ1-5
d_call: TRBD1
cdr3_aa: CASSLGQGANQPQHF
cdr3_nt: TGTGCCAGCAGCTTAGGGCAGGGGGCAAATCAGCCCCAGCATTTT

clone_size: NA
v_call: TRBV20-1
j_call: TRBJ1-1
d_call: NA
cdr3_aa: CSAKSEREAFF
cdr3_nt: TGCAGTGCGAAATCGGAGCGTGAAGCTTTCTTT

clone_size: NA
v_call: TRBV6-4
j_call: TRBJ1-4
d_call: NA
cdr3_aa: CASSDSAENEKLFF
cdr3_nt: TGTGCCAGCAGTGACTCGGCGGAGAATGAAAAACTGTTTTTT

clone_size: NA
v_call: TRBV25-1
j_call: TRBJ2-1
d_call: TRBD2
cdr3_aa: CASSEFAGGFVF
cdr3_nt: TGTGCCAGCAGTGAATTCGCGGGAGGGTTTGTCTTC

clone_size: once
v_call: TRBV5-4
j_call: TRBJ2-5
d_call: NA
cdr3_aa: CASSPYYKETQYF
cdr3_nt: TGTGCCAGCAGCCCCTACTACAAAGAGACCCAGTACTTC

clone_size: few
v_call: TRBV5-6
j_call: TRBJ1-4
d_call: TRBD1
cdr3_aa: CASSLAGEGTGYEKLFF
cdr3_nt: TGTGCCAGCAGCTTGGCCGGTGAAGGGACAGGGTACGAAAAACTGTTTTTT

clone_size: NA
v_call: TRBV7-3
j_call: TRBJ2-7
d_call: NA
cdr3_aa: CASSSSGSSTEQYF
cdr3_nt: TGTGCCAGCAGCTCCTCAGGGTCGTCGACCGAGCAGTACTTC

clone_size: once
v_call: TRBV7-9
j_call: TRBJ1-2
d_call: NA
cdr3_aa: CASSYTGNYGYTF
cdr3_nt: TGTGCCAGCAGCTACACAGGGAACTATGGCTACACCTTC

clone_size: NA
v_call: TRBV6-1
j_call: TRBJ1-5
d_call: NA
cdr3_aa: CASQAGYNQPRHF
cdr3_nt: TGTGCCAGCCAAGCAGGGTATAATCAGCCCCGGCATTTT